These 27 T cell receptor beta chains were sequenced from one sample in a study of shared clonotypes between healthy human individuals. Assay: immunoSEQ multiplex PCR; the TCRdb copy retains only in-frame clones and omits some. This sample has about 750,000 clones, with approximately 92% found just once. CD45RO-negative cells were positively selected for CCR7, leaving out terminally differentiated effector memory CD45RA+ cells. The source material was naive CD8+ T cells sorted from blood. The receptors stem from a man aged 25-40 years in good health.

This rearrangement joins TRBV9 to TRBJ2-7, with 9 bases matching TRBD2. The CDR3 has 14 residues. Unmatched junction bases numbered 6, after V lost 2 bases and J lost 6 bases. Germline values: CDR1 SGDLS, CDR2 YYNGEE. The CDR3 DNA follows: TGTGCCAGCAGCGTTGGCGGGAGGGCCCTCGAGCAGTACTTC. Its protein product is CASSVGGRALEQYF. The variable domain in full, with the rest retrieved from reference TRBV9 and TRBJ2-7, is DSGVTQTPKHLITATGQRVTLRCSPRSGDLSVYWYQQSLDQGLQFLIQYYNGEERAKGNILERFSAQQFPDLHSELNLSSLELGDSALYFCASSVGGRALEQYFGPGTRLTVT.

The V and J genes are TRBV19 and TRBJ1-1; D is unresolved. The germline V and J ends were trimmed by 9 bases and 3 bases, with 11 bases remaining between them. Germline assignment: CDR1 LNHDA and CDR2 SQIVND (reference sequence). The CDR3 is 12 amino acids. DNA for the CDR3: TGTGCCAGCGTGGGTTCCGACACTGAAGCTTTCTTT. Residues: CASVGSDTEAFF. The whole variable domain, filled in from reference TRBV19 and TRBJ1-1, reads DGGITQSPKYLFRKEGQNVTLSCEQNLNHDAMYWYRQDPGQGLRLIYYSQIVNDFQKGDIAEGYSVSREKKESFPLTVTSAQKNPTAFYLCASVGSDTEAFFGQGTRLTVV.

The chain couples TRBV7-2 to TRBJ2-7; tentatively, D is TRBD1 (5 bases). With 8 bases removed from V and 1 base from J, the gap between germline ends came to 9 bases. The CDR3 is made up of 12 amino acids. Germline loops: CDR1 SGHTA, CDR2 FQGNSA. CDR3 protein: CASQGNSYEQYF. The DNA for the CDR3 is TGTGCCAGCCAGGGAAATTCCTACGAGCAGTACTTC. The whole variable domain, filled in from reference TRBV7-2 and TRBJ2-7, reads GAGVSQSPSNKVTEKGKDVELRCDPISGHTALYWYRQSLGQGLEFLIYFQGNSAPDKSGLPSDRFSAERTGGSVSTLTIQRTQQEDSAVYLCASQGNSYEQYFGPGTRLTVT.

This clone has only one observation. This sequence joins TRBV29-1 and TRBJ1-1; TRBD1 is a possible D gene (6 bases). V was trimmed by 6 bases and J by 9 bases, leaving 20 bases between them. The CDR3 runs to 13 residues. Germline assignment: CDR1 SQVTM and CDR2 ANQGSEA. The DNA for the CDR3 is TGCAGCGTGGAGTCTAGGGGGGTGGGGAAAGCTTTCTTT. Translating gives CSVESRGVGKAFF.

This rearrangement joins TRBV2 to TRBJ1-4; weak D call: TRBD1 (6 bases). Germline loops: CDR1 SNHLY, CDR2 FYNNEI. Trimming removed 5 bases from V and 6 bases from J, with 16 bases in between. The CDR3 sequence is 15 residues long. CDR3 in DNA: TGTGCCAGCAGTCCAGGGGTGGGAAGGGATGAAAAACTGTTTTTT. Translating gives CASSPGVGRDEKLFF.

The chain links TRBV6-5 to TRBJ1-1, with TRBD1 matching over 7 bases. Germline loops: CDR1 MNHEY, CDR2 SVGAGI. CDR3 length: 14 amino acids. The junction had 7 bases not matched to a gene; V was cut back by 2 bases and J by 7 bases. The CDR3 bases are TGTGCCAGCAGTTACAGACCCGCAGGGGGTGAAGCTTTCTTT. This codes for CASSYRPAGGEAFF.

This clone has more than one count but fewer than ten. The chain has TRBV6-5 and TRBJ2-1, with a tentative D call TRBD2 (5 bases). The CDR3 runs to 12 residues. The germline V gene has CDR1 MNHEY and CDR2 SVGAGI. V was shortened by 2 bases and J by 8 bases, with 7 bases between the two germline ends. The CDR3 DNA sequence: TGTGCCAGCAGTTACCCGGAGGATGAGCAGTTCTTC. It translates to CASSYPEDEQFF.

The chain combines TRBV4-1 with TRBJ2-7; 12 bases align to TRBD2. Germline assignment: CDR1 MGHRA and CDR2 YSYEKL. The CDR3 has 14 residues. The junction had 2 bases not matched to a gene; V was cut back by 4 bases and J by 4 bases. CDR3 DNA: TGCGCCAGCAGCCGGACTAGCGGGGTATACGAGCAGTACTTC. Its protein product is CASSRTSGVYEQYF.

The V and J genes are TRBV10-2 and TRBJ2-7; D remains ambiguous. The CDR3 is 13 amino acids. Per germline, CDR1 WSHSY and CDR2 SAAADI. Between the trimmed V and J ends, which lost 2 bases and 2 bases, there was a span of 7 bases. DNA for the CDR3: TGCGCCAGCAGTGAGGGCCTTACCTACGAGCAGTACTTC. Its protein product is CASSEGLTYEQYF.

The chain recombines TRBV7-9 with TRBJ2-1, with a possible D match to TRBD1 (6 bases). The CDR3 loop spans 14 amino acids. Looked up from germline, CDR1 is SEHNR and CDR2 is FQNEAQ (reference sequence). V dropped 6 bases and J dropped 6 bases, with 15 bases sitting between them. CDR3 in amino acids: CASRSSEDSNEQFF. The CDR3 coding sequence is TGTGCCAGCAGAAGCTCTGAGGACAGCAATGAGCAGTTCTTC.

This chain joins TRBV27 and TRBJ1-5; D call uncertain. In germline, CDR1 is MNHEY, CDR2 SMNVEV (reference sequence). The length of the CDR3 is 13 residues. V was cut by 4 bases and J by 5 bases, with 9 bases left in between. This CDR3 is CASSSKRDQPQHF. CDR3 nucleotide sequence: TGTGCCAGCAGTTCGAAGAGGGATCAGCCCCAGCATTTT.

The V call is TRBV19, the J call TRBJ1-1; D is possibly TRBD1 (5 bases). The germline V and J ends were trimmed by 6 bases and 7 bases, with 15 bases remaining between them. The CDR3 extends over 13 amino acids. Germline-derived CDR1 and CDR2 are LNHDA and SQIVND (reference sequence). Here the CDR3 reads CASRYQGRDEAFF. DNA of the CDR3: TGTGCCAGTAGGTATCAGGGTCGTGATGAAGCTTTCTTT.

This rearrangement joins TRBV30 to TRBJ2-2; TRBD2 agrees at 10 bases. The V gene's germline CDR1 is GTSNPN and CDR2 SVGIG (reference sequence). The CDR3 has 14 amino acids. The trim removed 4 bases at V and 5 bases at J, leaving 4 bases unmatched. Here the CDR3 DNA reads TGTGCCTGGACTAGCGGGAGTAGGACCGGGGAGCTGTTTTTT. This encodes CAWTSGSRTGELFF.

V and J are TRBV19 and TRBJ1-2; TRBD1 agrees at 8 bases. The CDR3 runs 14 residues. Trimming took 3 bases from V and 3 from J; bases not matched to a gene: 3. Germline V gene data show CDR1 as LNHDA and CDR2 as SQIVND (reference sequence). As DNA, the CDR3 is TGTGCCAGTAGTATCCAGGGGGCCGACTATGGCTACACCTTC. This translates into CASSIQGADYGYTF.

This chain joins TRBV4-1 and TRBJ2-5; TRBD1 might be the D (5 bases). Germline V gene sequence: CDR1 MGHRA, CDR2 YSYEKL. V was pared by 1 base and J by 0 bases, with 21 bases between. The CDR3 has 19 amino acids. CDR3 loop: CASSQATRGSRLDQETQYF. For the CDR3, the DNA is TGCGCCAGCAGCCAAGCTACAAGGGGAAGCCGGCTGGACCAAGAGACCCAGTACTTC.

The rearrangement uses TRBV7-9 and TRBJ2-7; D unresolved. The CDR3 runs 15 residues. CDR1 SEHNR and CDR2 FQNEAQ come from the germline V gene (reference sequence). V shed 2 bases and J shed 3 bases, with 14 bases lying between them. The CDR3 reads CASSLPIGDHYEQYF. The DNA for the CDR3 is TGTGCCAGCAGCTTACCCATAGGAGACCACTACGAGCAGTACTTC.

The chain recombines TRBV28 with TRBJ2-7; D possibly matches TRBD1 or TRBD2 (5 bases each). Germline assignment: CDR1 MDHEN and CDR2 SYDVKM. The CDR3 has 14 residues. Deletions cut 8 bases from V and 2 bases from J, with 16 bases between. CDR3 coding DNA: TGTGCCAGCCGCTCAGGGACGTTTGCCTACGAGCAGTACTTC. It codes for CASRSGTFAYEQYF.

Here the CDR3 reads CASSPQGRSSYNEQFF. In DNA form, the CDR3 reads TGTGCCAGCAGTCCCCAGGGGCGGAGCTCCTACAATGAGCAGTTCTTC. V and J are TRBV6-6 and TRBJ2-1; D is perhaps TRBD1 (6 bases). Trimming cost V 5 bases and J 0 bases, with 14 bases left between them. Germline CDR1 reads MNHNY; CDR2 reads SVGAGI (reference sequence). The CDR3 is made up of 16 amino acids.

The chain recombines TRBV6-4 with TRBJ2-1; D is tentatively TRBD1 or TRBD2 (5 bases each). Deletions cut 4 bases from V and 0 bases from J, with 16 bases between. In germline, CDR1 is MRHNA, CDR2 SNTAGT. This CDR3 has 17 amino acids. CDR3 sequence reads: CASSVARDLSSYNEQFF. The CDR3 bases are TGTGCCAGCAGTGTCGCCAGGGACCTTAGCTCCTACAATGAGCAGTTCTTC.

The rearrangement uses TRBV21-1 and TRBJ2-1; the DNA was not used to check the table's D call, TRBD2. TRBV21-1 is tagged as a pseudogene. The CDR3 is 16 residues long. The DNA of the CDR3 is TGTGCCAGCAGCACCCCACGGGAGAGCTCCTACAATGAGCAGTTCTTC. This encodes CASSTPRESSYNEQFF.

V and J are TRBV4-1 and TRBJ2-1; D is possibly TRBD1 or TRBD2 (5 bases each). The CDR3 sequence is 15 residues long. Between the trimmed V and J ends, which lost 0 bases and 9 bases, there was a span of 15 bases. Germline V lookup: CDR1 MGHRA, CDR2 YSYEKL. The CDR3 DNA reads TGCGCCAGCAGCCAAGACGTCGGGGCTCGGGGTGAGCAGTTCTTC. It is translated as CASSQDVGARGEQFF.

CDR3 DNA: TGTGCCACCAGCAGAGCCTCGACAGGGAGATCTGAAGCTTTCTTT. It encodes CATSRASTGRSEAFF. This chain links TRBV15 with TRBJ1-1, with 7 bases lining up with TRBD1. Germline assignment: CDR1 LNHNV and CDR2 YYDKDF (reference sequence). V was clipped by 1 base and J by 6 bases; unmatched bases: 8. This CDR3 comprises 15 residues.

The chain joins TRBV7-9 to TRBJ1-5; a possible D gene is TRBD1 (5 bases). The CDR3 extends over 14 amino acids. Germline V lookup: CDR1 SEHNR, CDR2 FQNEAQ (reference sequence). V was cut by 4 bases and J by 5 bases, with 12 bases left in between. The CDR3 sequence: CASSSGGLDQPQHF. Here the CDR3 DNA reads TGTGCCAGCAGCTCTGGGGGGTTGGATCAGCCCCAGCATTTT.

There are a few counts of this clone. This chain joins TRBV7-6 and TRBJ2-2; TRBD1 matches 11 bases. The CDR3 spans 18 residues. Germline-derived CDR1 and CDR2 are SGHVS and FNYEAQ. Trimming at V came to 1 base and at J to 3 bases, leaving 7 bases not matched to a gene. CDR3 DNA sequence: TGTGCCAGCAGCTTAGGCGGGACAGGGGGTACCTACACCGGGGAGCTGTTTTTT. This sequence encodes CASSLGGTGGTYTGELFF.

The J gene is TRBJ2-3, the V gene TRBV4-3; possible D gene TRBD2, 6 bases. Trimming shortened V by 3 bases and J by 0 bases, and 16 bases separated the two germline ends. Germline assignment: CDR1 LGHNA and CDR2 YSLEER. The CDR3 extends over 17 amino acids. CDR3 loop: CASSQGLPGSSTDTQYF. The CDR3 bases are TGCGCCAGCAGCCAGGGACTGCCCGGCTCTAGCACAGATACGCAGTATTTT.

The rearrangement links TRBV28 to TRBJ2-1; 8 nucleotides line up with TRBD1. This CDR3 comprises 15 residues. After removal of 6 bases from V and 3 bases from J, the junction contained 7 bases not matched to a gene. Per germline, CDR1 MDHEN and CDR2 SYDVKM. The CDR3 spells CASSMPGQDYNEQFF. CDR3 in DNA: TGTGCCAGCAGCATGCCGGGACAGGACTACAATGAGCAGTTCTTC.

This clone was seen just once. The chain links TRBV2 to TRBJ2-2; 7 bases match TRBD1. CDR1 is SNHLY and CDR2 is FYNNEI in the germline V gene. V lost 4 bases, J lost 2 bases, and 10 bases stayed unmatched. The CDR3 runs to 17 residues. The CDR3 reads CASSGLPEGGNTGELFF. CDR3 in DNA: TGTGCCAGCAGTGGGCTGCCTGAAGGGGGCAACACCGGGGAGCTGTTTTTT.